This T cell receptor beta chain appears in the sequencing data of a study of shared clonotypes between healthy human individuals. Trimming pared 8 bases from V and 0 bases from J, leaving 4 bases between. This CDR3 spans 11 amino acids. Germline CDR1 is LNHDA and CDR2 is SQIVND (reference sequence). Regarding the study as a whole: Estimated richness values were generally larger in naive subsets than in memory subsets.

Comment on this clone: Antigen unknown. Other nucleotide sequences in the sample specify the same CDR3.

Sequencing used immunoSEQ multiplex PCR; TCRdb keeps in-frame clones, though not all of them. Counted here are about 1 million clones, approximately 68% occurring once; the ten biggest clones make up around 1.5%. The specimen was memory CD4+ T cells sorted from blood. Subset of the sample: CD45RA-negative fraction. This sequence was found in a young man in good health. The V call is TRBV19, the J call TRBJ1-2; D not resolved. The CDR3 nucleotides are TGTGCCAGTGGAGCTAACTATGGCTACACCTTC. Its translation is CASGANYGYTF.